Presented here are 28 T cell receptor beta chains from one specimen sequenced in a study of cytomegalovirus exposure and HLA in healthy donors. This PCR relied on a set of 60 Vbeta primers and 13 Jbeta primers. The method was immunoSEQ multiplex PCR; TCRdb's version includes in-frame clones alone and lacks a portion of them. This sample's clone table lists some 110,000 clones. Sequenced input: PBMCs. These receptors came from a man aged 25-45 years in good health and CMV-seronegative.

V and J are TRBV6-6 and TRBJ2-5; D ambiguous. The J call may be in error: the DNA end matches TRBJ2-7 better. The CDR3 has 16 amino acids. The germline V gene encodes CDR1 MNHNY and CDR2 SVGAGI (reference sequence). CDR3 protein: CASSPAPPGGSYEQYF. DNA of the CDR3: TGTGCCAGCAGCCCCGCCCCCCCGGGTGGATCCTACGAGCAGTACTTC.

This rearrangement joins TRBV2 to TRBJ2-1; possibly TRBD2 for D (6 bases). Germline-derived CDR1 and CDR2 are SNHLY and FYNNEI. V was pared by 4 bases and J by 0 bases, with 10 bases between. The CDR3 totals 15 residues. CDR3 residues: CASSGLVASYNEQFF. The CDR3 nucleotides are TGTGCCAGCAGTGGACTAGTAGCCTCCTACAATGAGCAGTTCTTC.

This chain links TRBV7-9 with TRBJ1-1, with 7 bases identical to TRBD1. This CDR3 has 14 amino acids. Trimming at V came to 4 bases and at J to 1 base, leaving 3 bases not matched to a gene. The V gene's germline CDR1 is SEHNR and CDR2 FQNEAQ (reference sequence). CDR3 nucleotide sequence: TGTGCCAGCAGCTCGGGGACAGAGAACACTGAAGCTTTCTTT. This encodes CASSSGTENTEAFF.

The genes are TRBV19 and TRBJ2-1, with 9 nucleotides matching TRBD1. The CDR3 extends over 15 amino acids. Unmatched junction bases numbered 5, after V lost 5 bases and J lost 3 bases. CDR1 and CDR2 from the germline V gene are LNHDA and SQIVND (reference sequence). CDR3 sequence (DNA): TGTGCCAGTAGTCAACCGGGACAGGGCTACAATGAGCAGTTCTTC. The encoded protein is CASSQPGQGYNEQFF.

This rearrangement joins TRBV6-1 to TRBJ2-3; no definite D call. Looked up from germline, CDR1 is MNHNS and CDR2 is SASEGT. V lost 4 bases, J lost 1 base, and 6 bases lay in between. This CDR3 is 13 amino acids long. The CDR3 region is CASSAYRTDTQYF. CDR3 nucleotides: TGTGCCAGCAGTGCCTACCGCACAGATACGCAGTATTTT.

The chain links TRBV7-2 to TRBJ1-1; D unclear. Germline V lookup: CDR1 SGHTA, CDR2 FQGNSA. The CDR3 covers 14 residues. V lost 2 bases and J lost 1, with 8 bases in between. CDR3 coding DNA: TGTGCCAGCAGCTTATGGCCCCAGAACACTGAAGCTTTCTTT. This translates into CASSLWPQNTEAFF.

The chain recombines TRBV5-1 with TRBJ1-1; weak D call: TRBD1 (5 bases). This CDR3 contains 14 residues. Between the trimmed V and J ends, which lost 0 bases and 5 bases, there was a span of 11 bases. The germline V gene has CDR1 SGHRS and CDR2 YFSETQ. The CDR3 here is CASSLDRGWTEAFF. CDR3 sequence (DNA): TGCGCCAGCAGCTTGGATCGGGGGTGGACTGAAGCTTTCTTT.

This chain uses TRBV28 with TRBJ1-2; D is undetermined. The CDR3 spans 13 residues. V was clipped by 6 bases and J by 8 bases, with 16 bases between them. Looked up from germline, CDR1 is MDHEN and CDR2 is SYDVKM. The CDR3 sequence: CASRQSAAWGYTF. CDR3 sequence (DNA): TGTGCCAGCAGGCAAAGCGCGGCCTGGGGCTACACCTTC.

The chain links TRBV20-1 to TRBJ1-2, with D unresolved. V dropped 1 base and J dropped 7 bases, with 7 bases sitting between them. This CDR3 is built from 11 residues. Germline V gene sequence: CDR1 DFQATT, CDR2 SNEGSKA (reference sequence). CDR3 loop: CSARAHPGYTF. The CDR3 coding sequence is TGCAGTGCTAGAGCACATCCTGGCTACACCTTC.

V and J are TRBV2 and TRBJ2-5; D gene unclear. Trimming cost V 6 bases and J 2 bases, with 25 bases left between them. Germline lookup yields CDR1 SNHLY and CDR2 FYNNEI. The CDR3 has 18 amino acids. CDR3 sequence reads: CASSPPVGGYTLQETQYF. DNA for the CDR3: TGTGCCAGCAGCCCACCAGTCGGCGGCTACACTTTACAAGAGACCCAGTACTTC.

The chain carries TRBV28 and TRBJ2-3, with D perhaps matching TRBD2 (5 bases). Germline CDR1 reads MDHEN; CDR2 reads SYDVKM. The ends were cut back, 5 bases at V and 0 bases at J, with 21 bases in the middle. The CDR3 length is 18 residues. The CDR3 DNA is TGTGCCAGCAGTCCCGGCGAGGTAGAGAGAGGGAGCACAGATACGCAGTATTTT. As protein: CASSPGEVERGSTDTQYF.

The chain carries TRBV28 and TRBJ1-2, with D hard to call. V lost 3 bases and J 7 bases, leaving 12 bases between the germline ends. The germline V gene encodes CDR1 MDHEN and CDR2 SYDVKM. This CDR3 is built from 13 residues. DNA for the CDR3: TGTGCCAGCAGTTTCTCCCCAGTTTTTGGCTACACCTTC. It specifies CASSFSPVFGYTF.

The V call is TRBV7-9, the J call TRBJ2-7, with D tentatively TRBD1 (6 bases). Trimming took 5 bases from V and 2 from J, leaving 16 bases between them. The germline V gene has CDR1 SEHNR and CDR2 FQNEAQ (reference sequence). The CDR3 runs to 15 residues. The CDR3 reads CASSPGDGPAYEQYF. The DNA of the CDR3 is TGTGCCAGCAGCCCAGGGGACGGACCCGCCTACGAGCAGTACTTC.

This chain connects TRBV5-1 to TRBJ2-3; D possibly corresponds to TRBD1 (5 bases). CDR1 is SGHRS, CDR2 YFSETQ, per germline. The CDR3 contains 15 residues. V shed 0 bases and J shed 4 bases, with 12 bases lying between them. The CDR3 spells CASSLVRGEADTQYF. CDR3 in DNA: TGCGCCAGCAGCTTGGTTAGGGGTGAGGCAGATACGCAGTATTTT.

The chain recombines TRBV19 with TRBJ2-5, with 7 bases fitting TRBD1. The CDR3 runs 14 residues. The trim removed 5 bases at V and 11 bases at J, leaving 14 bases unmatched. The germline V gene encodes CDR1 LNHDA and CDR2 SQIVND (reference sequence). The CDR3 DNA reads as TGTGCCAGTAGTGGTAGCCCGACAGGGCTCGGGCAGTACTTC. Residues: CASSGSPTGLGQYF.

This chain connects TRBV5-5 to TRBJ2-5, with TRBD1 identical over 11 bases. CDR1 SGHKS and CDR2 YYEKEE come from the germline V gene (reference sequence). Trimming removed 2 bases from V and 2 bases from J; junction bases left unmatched: 5. This CDR3 is 16 amino acids long. CDR3 region: CASSFPRDRGQETQYF. As DNA, the CDR3 is TGTGCCAGCAGCTTTCCCCGGGACAGGGGGCAAGAGACCCAGTACTTC.

V gene TRBV15 combines with J gene TRBJ2-7; 9 nucleotides align to TRBD2. This CDR3 is 16 amino acids long. Germline values: CDR1 LNHNV, CDR2 YYDKDF (reference sequence). V gave up 0 bases and J gave up 1 base; unmatched junction bases: 4. The CDR3 here is CATSRDRGLASYEQYF. The CDR3 DNA reads as TGTGCCACCAGCAGAGATCGGGGACTAGCTTCCTACGAGCAGTACTTC.

J is TRBJ2-3 and V is TRBV19, with 10 positions matching TRBD1. V was pared by 5 bases and J by 3 bases, with 5 bases of the junction left unmatched. The germline V gene encodes CDR1 LNHDA and CDR2 SQIVND (reference sequence). CDR3 length equals 15 residues. The CDR3 DNA reads as TGTGCCAGTAGTGGGGACAGGGGTAAGACAGATACGCAGTATTTT. Translation: CASSGDRGKTDTQYF.

V usage is TRBV29-1 and J usage is TRBJ2-2; D possibly corresponds to TRBD1 (6 bases). The V end lost 4 bases, the J end lost 4 bases, and 10 bases lay between the germline ends. The CDR3 loop spans 13 amino acids. The germline V gene has CDR1 SQVTM and CDR2 ANQGSEA. The CDR3 region has the DNA TGCAGCGTTGTAACAGGGACCACCGGGGAGCTGTTTTTT. Its protein product is CSVVTGTTGELFF.

A word on this clone: At the DNA level, this CDR3 is encoded by other sequences in the same sample as well. The rearrangement uses TRBV9 and TRBJ2-3, with 7 nucleotides matching TRBD2. CDR3 length equals 15 residues. The V gene's germline CDR1 is SGDLS and CDR2 YYNGEE. J was trimmed by 2 bases and V by 3 bases; bases with no gene match: 6. As DNA, the CDR3 is TGTGCCAGCAGCGCCCGGGACTATCTCACAGATACGCAGTATTTT. It codes for CASSARDYLTDTQYF.

This rearrangement joins TRBV6-5 to TRBJ2-7; 9 nucleotides agree with TRBD1. The CDR3 has 15 amino acids. V shed 0 bases, J shed 0 bases, and the junction held 0 bases outside the gene matches. Germline CDR1 MNHEY, CDR2 SVGAGI. This CDR3 reads CASSYSTGGSYEQYF. CDR3 bases: TGTGCCAGCAGTTACTCGACAGGGGGCTCCTACGAGCAGTACTTC.

This rearrangement joins TRBV14 to TRBJ2-5, with TRBD2 identical over 7 bases. The germline CDR1 and CDR2 sequences are SGHDN and FVKESK. J was trimmed by 2 bases and V by 4 bases; bases with no gene match: 7. This CDR3 has 15 amino acids. The CDR3 sequence: CASSPLSGDQETQYF. DNA of the CDR3: TGTGCCAGCAGCCCCCTCAGCGGGGATCAAGAGACCCAGTACTTC.

V gene TRBV5-6 combines with J gene TRBJ2-3; possible D gene TRBD1, 7 bases. V lost 0 bases and J 4 bases, leaving 18 bases between the germline ends. The V gene's germline CDR1 is SGHDT and CDR2 YYEEEE. This CDR3 is 17 amino acids long. The CDR3 nucleotides are TGTGCCAGCAGCTTGGGACAGGTCGGAGGGGGCCCAGATACGCAGTATTTT. It yields the protein CASSLGQVGGGPDTQYF.

The chain couples TRBV30 to TRBJ1-5; no reliable D call. The CDR3 extends over 14 amino acids. With 1 base removed from V and 1 base from J, the gap between germline ends came to 8 bases. Germline CDR1 GTSNPN, CDR2 SVGIG (reference sequence). CDR3 sequence: CAWSGAGSNQPQHF. The CDR3 coding sequence is TGTGCCTGGAGTGGCGCGGGAAGCAATCAGCCCCAGCATTTT.

J is TRBJ1-1 and V is TRBV29-1; D not certain. Looked up from germline, CDR1 is SQVTM and CDR2 is ANQGSEA. V was cut by 5 bases and J by 11 bases, with 12 bases left in between. The CDR3 length is 10 residues. The CDR3 sequence: CSVHLAGAFF. CDR3 nucleotides: TGCAGCGTTCACCTGGCGGGGGCTTTCTTT.

This chain joins TRBV2 and TRBJ1-5; the D gene is possibly TRBD1 (5 bases). Germline CDR1 is SNHLY and CDR2 is FYNNEI. This CDR3 region has 14 residues. V was trimmed by 4 bases and J by 6 bases, leaving 13 bases between them. CDR3 amino acids: CASSGGGGSQPQHF. The CDR3 DNA sequence: TGTGCCAGCAGTGGGGGCGGGGGGTCTCAGCCCCAGCATTTT.

The gene calls are TRBV7-3 and TRBJ1-1, with D perhaps TRBD1 (6 bases). This CDR3 contains 14 residues. CDR1 SGHTA and CDR2 FQGTGA come from the germline V gene. V lost 5 bases to trimming and J lost 3 bases, with 13 bases between them. In DNA, the CDR3 is TGTGCCAGCAGCACGACAGGTGGCGACACTGAAGCTTTCTTT. Translating it yields CASSTTGGDTEAFF.

J is TRBJ1-2 and V is TRBV15; 10 bases agree with TRBD1. The V gene's germline CDR1 is LNHNV and CDR2 YYDKDF (reference sequence). The J segment lost 7 bases and the V segment lost 4 bases, leaving 9 bases of the junction unmatched. This CDR3 contains 15 residues. The chain's CDR3 is CATSTSGTGAIGYTF. For the CDR3, the DNA is TGTGCCACCAGCACCTCCGGGACAGGGGCAATTGGCTACACCTTC.